Following are 10 T cell receptor beta chains from one sample sequenced in a study of blood T cell repertoires in COVID-19. Data came from immunoSEQ multiplex PCR; TCRdb stores just in-frame clones and leaves some out. The repertoire holds approximately 300,000 clones, with approximately 92% as singletons. Sequences were obtained from PBMCs or T cells enriched from blood (not recorded which). Every receptor here comes from a woman under 40 who had recovered from COVID-19.

V is TRBV14 and J is TRBJ2-7; the match to TRBD1 covers 9 bases. Per the germline V gene, CDR1 is SGHDN and CDR2 is FVKESK. The V gene end was trimmed by 4 bases and the J gene end by 7 bases; junction bases not matched to a gene: 8. This CDR3 has 14 residues. DNA of the CDR3: TGTGCCAGCAGCCGCTTGGGACAGGGAAGTGAGCAGTACTTC. Its translation is CASSRLGQGSEQYF.

CDR3 amino acids: CAGTRGGQPRDTQYF. In DNA form, the CDR3 reads TGCGCCGGAACCCGGGGGGGGCAGCCCAGAGATACGCAGTATTTT. V and J are TRBV10-1 and TRBJ2-3; 8 bases align to TRBD2. CDR1 and CDR2 (germline): WNHNN, SYGVQD (reference sequence). J was trimmed by 5 bases and V by 11 bases; bases with no gene match: 15. The CDR3 covers 15 residues.

The chain links TRBV19 to TRBJ1-5, with D unclear. The germline V gene has CDR1 LNHDA and CDR2 SQIVND (reference sequence). Trimming removed 5 bases at V and 3 bases at J, with 8 bases between. The CDR3 has 13 residues. CDR3: CASSRQVNQPQHF. The CDR3 region has the DNA TGTGCCAGTAGTCGGCAGGTCAATCAGCCCCAGCATTTT.

The V call is TRBV6-5, the J call TRBJ2-5, with TRBD1 as a possible D gene (7 bases). V was shortened by 8 bases and J by 5 bases, with 15 bases between the two germline ends. The CDR3 extends over 13 amino acids. Germline CDR1 reads MNHEY; CDR2 reads SVGAGI. In DNA, the CDR3 is TGTGCCAGCCAGGGGGACTCGGGGGAGACCCAGTACTTC. It codes for CASQGDSGETQYF.

J is TRBJ2-2 and V is TRBV4-3, with TRBD1 matching over 9 bases. This CDR3 region has 14 residues. CDR1 LGHNA and CDR2 YSLEER come from the germline V gene. J was trimmed by 6 bases and V by 3 bases; bases with no gene match: 2. The CDR3 protein is CASSHTGGAGELFF. CDR3 nucleotide sequence: TGCGCCAGCAGCCACACAGGGGGCGCCGGGGAGCTGTTTTTT.

The rearrangement joins TRBV6-5 to TRBJ2-7, with TRBD1 matching over 8 bases. The J segment lost 4 bases and the V segment lost 5 bases, leaving 7 bases of the junction unmatched. The CDR3 is made up of 14 amino acids. Per germline, CDR1 MNHEY and CDR2 SVGAGI. The CDR3 DNA reads TGTGCCAGCAGTACTAACCAGGGGGCTTACGAGCAGTACTTC. Protein product: CASSTNQGAYEQYF.

The chain recombines TRBV7-2 with TRBJ2-7; D is uncertain. CDR1 and CDR2 (germline): SGHTA, FQGNSA. V was pared by 1 base and J by 4 bases, with 11 bases between. The CDR3 has 14 amino acids. CDR3 in DNA: TGTGCCAGCAGCTTAGACGGCGACTCTTACGAGCAGTACTTC. Encoded protein: CASSLDGDSYEQYF.

The rearrangement uses TRBV6-5 and TRBJ2-1; TRBD1 agrees at 9 bases. CDR3 length: 14 amino acids. Germline CDR1 and CDR2: MNHEY and SVGAGI. The V gene end was trimmed by 2 bases and the J gene end by 9 bases; junction bases not matched to a gene: 5. CDR3 in amino acids: CASSYRDRATEQFF. As DNA, the CDR3 is TGTGCCAGCAGTTACCGGGACAGGGCTACTGAGCAGTTCTTC.

This clone was seen only once. V usage is TRBV4-3 and J usage is TRBJ1-3; TRBD1 is a possible D gene (5 bases). This CDR3 has 18 amino acids. Per the germline V gene, CDR1 is LGHNA and CDR2 is YSLEER. The V end was cut by 0 bases, the J end by 0 bases, with 15 bases between. The CDR3 sequence is CASSQERGGPHSGNTIYF. The CDR3 DNA sequence: TGCGCCAGCAGCCAAGAAAGGGGTGGGCCTCACTCTGGAAACACCATATATTTT.

The chain recombines TRBV11-3 with TRBJ2-3, with D possibly matching TRBD2 (6 bases). This CDR3 region has 14 residues. Trimming stripped 5 bases from V and 2 bases from J, with 11 bases between. The germline CDR1 and CDR2 sequences are SGHNT and YENEEA. CDR3 nucleotides: TGTGCCAGCAGCGCCCCGGGACTCACAGATACGCAGTATTTT. It translates to CASSAPGLTDTQYF. Complete variable domain (other parts from reference TRBV11-3 and TRBJ2-3): EAGVVQSPRYKIIEKKQPVAFWCNPISGHNTLYWYLQNLGQGPELLIRYENEEAVDDSQLPKDRFSAERLKGVDSTLKIQPAELGDSAVYLCASSAPGLTDTQYFGPGTRLTVL.